This T cell receptor beta chain stems from a study of CD8+CD57+ T cells in acquired aplastic anemia. Looking at the study overall: Average CD4+ read depth in healthy donors was about 9.8 million reads. Study-wide results and limits: The number of CD8+ CDR3 sequences shared by patients and controls was about 30.

There are 14 residues in the CDR3. Genomic DNA templated the TCR beta VDJ and CDR3 profiling. MiXCR, run by TCRdb on the reads, gives a single entry per CDR3 protein. The sample has 400,000 to 450,000 distinct CDR3 sequences; just under 70% are singletons. Only one count was recorded for this clonotype. Its antigen remains unidentified. The receptor was isolated from a human donor in good health, serving as a control. The chain employs TRBV3-2 and TRBJ2-7; TRBD1 is the table's D call and was not checked against the DNA. TRBV3-2 is annotated as a pseudogene. Sequenced input: sorted CD4+, CD8+, or CD8+CD57+ T cells (not recorded which) from PBMCs. The DNA for the CDR3 is TGTGCCAACAGCCACTTGGGGCGGCCCTACGAGCAGTACTTC. Translated: CANSHLGRPYEQYF.